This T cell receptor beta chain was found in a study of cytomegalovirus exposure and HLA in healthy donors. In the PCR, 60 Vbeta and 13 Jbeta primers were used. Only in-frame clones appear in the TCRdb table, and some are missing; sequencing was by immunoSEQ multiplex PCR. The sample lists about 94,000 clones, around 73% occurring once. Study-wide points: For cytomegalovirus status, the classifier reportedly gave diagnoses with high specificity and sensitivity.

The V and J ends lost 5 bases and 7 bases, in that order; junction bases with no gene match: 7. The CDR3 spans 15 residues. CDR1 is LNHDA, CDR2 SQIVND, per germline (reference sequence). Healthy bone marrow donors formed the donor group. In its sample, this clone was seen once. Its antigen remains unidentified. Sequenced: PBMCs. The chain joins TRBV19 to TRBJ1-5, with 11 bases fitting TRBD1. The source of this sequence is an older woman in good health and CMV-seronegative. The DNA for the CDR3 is TGTGCCAGTAGTTCAGGACAGGGGGCTCGGCAGCCCCAGCATTTT. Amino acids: CASSSGQGARQPQHF.